Here is one TCR beta chain with its context. The antigen remains undetermined. The repertoire was sequenced with immunoSEQ multiplex PCR; TCRdb's copy has only in-frame clones and lacks some. In the table there are about 53,000 clones, roughly three quarters of which are singletons. The data stem from a study of OX40 agonist ivuxolimab in advanced cancers. General observations from the study: With doses of 0.1-3.0 mg/kg, partial responders showed among the lowest clonal expansion.

The V and J ends lost 3 bases and 5 bases, in that order; junction bases with no gene match: 7. The CDR3 extends over 16 amino acids. Germline V gene lookup returns CDR1 SGHTA and CDR2 FQGNSA. The sequenced sample was CD4+ or CD8+ T cells sorted from blood, obtained in a trial of the OX40 agonist ivuxolimab. The chain employs TRBV7-2 and TRBJ2-1, with 10 positions matching TRBD2. This receptor was obtained from an adult with an advanced solid tumor such as melanoma, head and neck, liver or kidney cancer. Here the CDR3 DNA reads TGTGCCAGCAGCTTCGCTGGAAGCGGGGGGGACAATGAGCAGTTCTTC. Translated: CASSFAGSGGDNEQFF.